This TCR beta chain was recovered during a study of blood T cell repertoires in COVID-19. Overall study context: Samples taken during acute and convalescent COVID-19 were collected in the United States, Italy and Spain.

CDR1 is LNHDA, CDR2 SQIVND, per germline (reference sequence). This CDR3 has 16 residues. Germline trimming cut 4 bases from V and 7 bases from J; bases unmatched to any gene: 11. The method was immunoSEQ multiplex PCR; TCRdb's version includes in-frame clones alone and lacks a portion of them. The profile shows about 290,000 clones, around nine tenths of them singletons. One Seattle source followed patients from active infection through their disease course. The V gene is TRBV19, the J gene TRBJ1-5, with 9 bases lining up with TRBD1. This receptor was taken from a woman in her 30s with COVID-19, enrolled during active disease. The material sequenced was peripheral blood. The CDR3 spells CASSNRQGGYQQPQHF. In nucleotides, the CDR3 is TGTGCCAGTAGTAACAGACAGGGGGGCTATCAACAGCCCCAGCATTTT.